Listed here are 8 T cell receptor beta chains from one sample, sequenced in a study of blood T cells in healthy people across ages. Through a sample-barcoded 5' primer and a J-beta primer mix, a second PCR was run for 7 to 11 cycles. TCRdb re-called the 5' RACE reads through MiXCR, storing one row per CDR3 protein. The table lists 850,000 to 950,000 distinct CDR3 sequences, roughly 26% of them singletons. The sample comprised blood. The source of these receptors is a woman older than 75 in good health.

The chain carries TRBV6-6 and TRBJ1-1; possible D gene TRBD1, 5 bases. Trimming left V 2 bases short and J 4 bases short, with 11 bases between. There are 14 residues in the CDR3. Per the germline V gene, CDR1 is MNHNY and CDR2 is SVGAGI (reference sequence). In DNA, the CDR3 is TGTGCCAGCAGTTACGGGGGTTATGGCACTGAAGCTTTCTTT. It translates to CASSYGGYGTEAFF.

This clonotype has at least ten counts. The chain joins TRBV28 to TRBJ2-7, with D perhaps TRBD2 (6 bases). This CDR3 has 17 residues. Looked up from germline, CDR1 is MDHEN and CDR2 is SYDVKM. V lost 6 bases, J lost 1 base, and 22 bases lay in between. CDR3 sequence: CASRASSGGRGSYEQYF. The CDR3 DNA is TGTGCCAGCAGAGCAAGTTCAGGAGGGAGAGGGTCCTACGAGCAGTACTTC.

The chain joins TRBV20-1 to TRBJ2-5; possibly TRBD1 for D (6 bases). Germline-derived CDR1 and CDR2 are DFQATT and SNEGSKA (reference sequence). V was cut by 4 bases and J by 6 bases, with 15 bases left in between. This CDR3 comprises 13 residues. The CDR3 here is CSATPGRGKTQYF. CDR3 in DNA: TGCAGTGCTACCCCTGGCAGGGGAAAGACCCAGTACTTC.

Ten or more counts support this clonotype. V is TRBV6-2 or TRBV6-3 and J is TRBJ2-1; 12 bases match TRBD2. Germline V gene lookup returns CDR1 MNHEY and CDR2 SVGEGT. This CDR3 is built from 14 residues. With V trimmed by 4 bases and J by 8 bases, 3 bases remained unmatched. The CDR3 spells CASSSSGGAYEQFF. The CDR3 nucleotides read TGTGCCAGCAGTTCTAGCGGGGGGGCCTATGAGCAGTTCTTC.

The rearrangement uses TRBV28 and TRBJ1-2; D uncertain. The CDR3 is made up of 13 amino acids. The V end lost 3 bases, the J end lost 10 bases, and 15 bases lay between the germline ends. Germline V CDR1 and CDR2: MDHEN, SYDVKM. CDR3 protein: CASSLIQELDYTF. DNA of the CDR3: TGTGCCAGCAGTTTGATTCAGGAGCTGGACTACACCTTC.

This clonotype was detected many times. The rearrangement uses TRBV7-9 and TRBJ2-7; the D gene is possibly TRBD1 (6 bases). V lost 5 bases, J lost 3 bases, and 11 bases lay in between. Germline V lookup: CDR1 SEHNR, CDR2 FQNEAQ (reference sequence). CDR3 length: 13 amino acids. CDR3 sequence (DNA): TGTGCCAGCAGCGATACAGGGTGCTACGAGCAGTACTTC. Translating it yields CASSDTGCYEQYF.

This rearrangement joins TRBV2 to TRBJ1-5; D possibly corresponds to TRBD1 (5 bases). CDR1 SNHLY and CDR2 FYNNEI come from the germline V gene. V was pared by 6 bases and J by 7 bases, with 19 bases between. There are 15 residues in the CDR3. In nucleotides, the CDR3 is TGTGCCAGCAGAACCTCCCCAGGGATTCAGCAGCCCCAGCATTTT. Its translation is CASRTSPGIQQPQHF.

This clonotype was counted many times. The chain employs TRBV7-9 and TRBJ2-5; tentatively, D is TRBD2 (6 bases). With 2 bases removed from V and 1 base from J, the gap between germline ends came to 14 bases. The germline V gene has CDR1 SEHNR and CDR2 FQNEAQ (reference sequence). This CDR3 has 16 residues. CDR3 protein: CASSLLGRGVQETQYF. In nucleotides, the CDR3 is TGTGCCAGCAGCTTACTCGGGAGAGGGGTCCAAGAGACCCAGTACTTC.